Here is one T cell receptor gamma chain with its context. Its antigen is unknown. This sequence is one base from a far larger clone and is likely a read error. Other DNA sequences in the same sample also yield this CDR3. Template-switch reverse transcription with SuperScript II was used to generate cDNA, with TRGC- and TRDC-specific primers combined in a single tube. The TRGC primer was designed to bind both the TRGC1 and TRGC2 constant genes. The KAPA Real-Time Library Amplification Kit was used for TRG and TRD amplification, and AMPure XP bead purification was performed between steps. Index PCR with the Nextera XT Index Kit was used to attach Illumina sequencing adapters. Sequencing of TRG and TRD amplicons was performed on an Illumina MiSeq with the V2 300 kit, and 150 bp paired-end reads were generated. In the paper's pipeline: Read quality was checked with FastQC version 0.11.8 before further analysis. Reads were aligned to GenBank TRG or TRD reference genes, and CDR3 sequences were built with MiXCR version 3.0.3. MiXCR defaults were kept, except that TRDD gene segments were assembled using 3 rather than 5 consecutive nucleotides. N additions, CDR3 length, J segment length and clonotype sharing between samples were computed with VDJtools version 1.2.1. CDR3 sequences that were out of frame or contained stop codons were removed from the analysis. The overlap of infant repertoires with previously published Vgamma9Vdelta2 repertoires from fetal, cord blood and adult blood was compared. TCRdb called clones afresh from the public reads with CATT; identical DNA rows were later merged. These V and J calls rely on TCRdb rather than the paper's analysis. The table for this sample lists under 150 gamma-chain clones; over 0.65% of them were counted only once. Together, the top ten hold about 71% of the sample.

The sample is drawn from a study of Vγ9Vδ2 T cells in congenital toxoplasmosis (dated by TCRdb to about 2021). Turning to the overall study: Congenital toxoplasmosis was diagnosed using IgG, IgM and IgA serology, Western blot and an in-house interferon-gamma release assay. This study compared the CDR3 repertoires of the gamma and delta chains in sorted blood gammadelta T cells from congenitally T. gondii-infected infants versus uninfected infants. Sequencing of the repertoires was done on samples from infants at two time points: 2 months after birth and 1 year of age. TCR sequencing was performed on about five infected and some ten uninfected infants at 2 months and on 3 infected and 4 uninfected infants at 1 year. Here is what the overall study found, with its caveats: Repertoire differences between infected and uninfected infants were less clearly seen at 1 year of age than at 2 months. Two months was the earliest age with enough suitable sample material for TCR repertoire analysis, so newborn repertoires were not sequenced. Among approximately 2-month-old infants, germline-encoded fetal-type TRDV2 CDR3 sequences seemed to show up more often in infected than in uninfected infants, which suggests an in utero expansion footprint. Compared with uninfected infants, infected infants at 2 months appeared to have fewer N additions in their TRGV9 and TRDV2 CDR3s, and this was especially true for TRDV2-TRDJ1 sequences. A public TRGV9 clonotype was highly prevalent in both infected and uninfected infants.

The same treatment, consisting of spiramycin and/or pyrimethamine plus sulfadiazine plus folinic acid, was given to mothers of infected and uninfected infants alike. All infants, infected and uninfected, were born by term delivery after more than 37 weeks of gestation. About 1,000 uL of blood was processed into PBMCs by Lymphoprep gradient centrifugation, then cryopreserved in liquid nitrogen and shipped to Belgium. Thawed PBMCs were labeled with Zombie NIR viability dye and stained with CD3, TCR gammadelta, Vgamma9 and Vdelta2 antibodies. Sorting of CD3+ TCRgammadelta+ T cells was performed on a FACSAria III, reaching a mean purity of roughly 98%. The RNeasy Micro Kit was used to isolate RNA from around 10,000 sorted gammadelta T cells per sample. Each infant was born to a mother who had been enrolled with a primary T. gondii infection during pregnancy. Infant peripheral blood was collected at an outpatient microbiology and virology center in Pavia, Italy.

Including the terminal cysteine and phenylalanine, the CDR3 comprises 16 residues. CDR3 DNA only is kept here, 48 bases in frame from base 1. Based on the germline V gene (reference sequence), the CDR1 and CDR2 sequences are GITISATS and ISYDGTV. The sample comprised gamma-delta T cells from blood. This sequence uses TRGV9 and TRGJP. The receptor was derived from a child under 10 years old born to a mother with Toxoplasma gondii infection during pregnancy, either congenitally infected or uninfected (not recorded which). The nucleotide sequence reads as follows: TGTGCCTTGTGGGAGGTGCAAGAGTTAGGCAAAAAAATCAAGGTATTT. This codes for CALWEVQELGKKIKVF.